One sample yielded the 25 T cell receptor beta chains listed below, sequenced in a study of human T cells and chemical hapten exposure (dated by TCRdb to the early 2020s). The library relied on RACE. Reads for this sample came from a NextSeq 500. TCRdb trimmed the raw reads at Q25, called clones with MiXCR and kept productive beta chains. Every CDR3 protein is listed once, alongside the most common genes and DNA of its rows. The sample includes a few hundred thousand distinct CDR3 sequences, with around 5% observed a single time. The biggest ten clones account for over 7% of the sample. The time point label for this specimen denotes: pre-sensitization, week 0. Sample treatment or condition, as interpreted from the label and publication: therapeutic diphenylcyclopropenone sensitization with weekly scalp DPC. The specimen was whole blood, collected in connection with sensitization to the hapten diphenylcyclopropenone (DPC). The source of these receptors is a woman aged 18-29 years with alopecia areata. Some clones in this sample may be carry-over from other donors' samples.

This clonotype was seen many times. The CDR3 DNA is TGCAGTGCTAGCGACAGATACAATGAGCAGTTCTTC. Translating it yields CSASDRYNEQFF. J is TRBJ2-1 and V is TRBV20-1; tentatively, D is TRBD1 (5 bases). The ends were cut back, 3 bases at V and 4 bases at J, with 7 bases in the middle. Germline V gives CDR1 DFQATT, CDR2 SNEGSKA (reference sequence). This CDR3 is built from 12 residues.

In this sample, this clonotype turned up many times. The junction and the germline gene differ at one end; a read error may be behind it. The rearrangement uses TRBV12-3 or TRBV12-4 and TRBJ1-2, with unresolved D. The CDR3 has 13 residues. Written as DNA, the CDR3 is TGTGCCAGCAGCTTAGGAGCTTCCTATGGCTACACCTTC. Its translation is CASSLGASYGYTF.

A word on this clonotype: This may stem from a read error, because a much larger clone lies one nucleotide away. The chain combines TRBV20-1 with TRBJ1-1; TRBD1 might be the D (6 bases). The CDR3 is 14 residues long. Germline CDR1 and CDR2: DFQATT and SNEGSKA (reference sequence). CDR3 residues: CSASPGTWFTVAFF. The CDR3 DNA reads TGCAGTGCAAGCCCCGGGACATGGTTCACTGTAGCTTTCTTT.

This clonotype was counted many times. This sequence joins TRBV5-1 and TRBJ2-3; D is possibly TRBD2 (6 bases). V was clipped by 3 bases and J by 5 bases, with 10 bases between them. This CDR3 spans 13 amino acids. Germline-derived CDR1 and CDR2 are SGHRS and YFSETQ. The CDR3 nucleotides are TGCGCCAGCAGCTCTTCCGGGGGAGATACGCAGTATTTT. This translates into CASSSSGGDTQYF. The full variable domain, rest sourced from reference TRBV5-1 and TRBJ2-3, is KAGVTQTPRYLIKTRGQQVTLSCSPISGHRSVSWYQQTPGQGLQFLFEYFSETQRNKGNFPGRFSGRQFSNSRSEMNVSTLELGDSALYLCASSSSGGDTQYFGPGTRLTVL.

This clonotype has a count of ten or more. The chain uses TRBV28 and TRBJ1-2; 11 bases fit TRBD1. The CDR3 spans 14 residues. V was pared by 5 bases and J by 4 bases, with 3 bases of the junction left unmatched. In germline, CDR1 is MDHEN, CDR2 SYDVKM. CDR3 protein: CASSRTGGAYGYTF. In DNA, the CDR3 is TGTGCCAGCAGTCGGACAGGGGGCGCCTATGGCTACACCTTC.

This clonotype came up many times. The CDR3: CASSTRNLNEQFF. The CDR3 nucleotides read TGTGCCAGCAGCACCCGAAACCTCAATGAGCAGTTCTTC. This chain uses TRBV7-2 with TRBJ2-1; D gene uncertain. The V end lost 5 bases, the J end lost 6 bases, and 11 bases lay between the germline ends. CDR3 length: 13 amino acids. Germline V gives CDR1 SGHTA, CDR2 FQGNSA.

This clonotype turned up a few times. This chain joins TRBV9 and TRBJ2-6; D might be TRBD1 or TRBD2, each matching 6 bases. The germline gives CDR1 SGDLS, CDR2 YYNGEE. The CDR3 consists of 13 residues. CDR3 loop: CACGGPGANVLTF. The CDR3 DNA is TGTGCATGTGGGGGGCCTGGGGCCAACGTCCTGACTTTC.

This clonotype was picked up many times. This sequence joins TRBV27 and TRBJ2-2, with D perhaps TRBD1 (6 bases). V shed 5 bases and J shed 1 base, with 14 bases lying between them. The CDR3 is 16 residues long. Looked up from germline, CDR1 is MNHEY and CDR2 is SMNVEV (reference sequence). In DNA form, the CDR3 reads TGTGCCAGCAGTCGCGCCGGGACACAGAACACCGGGGAGCTGTTTTTT. This gives the protein CASSRAGTQNTGELFF.

The table lists this clonotype with many counts. The CDR3: CASRDTNGYNEQFF. DNA of the CDR3: TGTGCCAGCAGAGACACTAACGGCTACAATGAGCAGTTCTTC. This chain links TRBV7-2 with TRBJ2-1, with D hard to call. The CDR3 sequence is 14 residues long. The germline V gene has CDR1 SGHTA and CDR2 FQGNSA. The V end lost 6 bases, the J end lost 3 bases, and 12 bases lay between the germline ends.

The V and J genes are TRBV3-1 and TRBJ1-3; 7 bases line up with TRBD1. V was pared by 1 base and J by 3 bases, with 12 bases of the junction left unmatched. The CDR3 spans 18 residues. CDR1 is LGHDT, CDR2 YNNKEL, per germline (reference sequence). In DNA, the CDR3 is TGTGCCAGCAGCCAAGGTTTCGACAGGGTAGTTCTTGGAAACACCATATATTTT. Translated, it gives CASSQGFDRVVLGNTIYF.

This clonotype was picked up many times. CDR3 amino acids: CASSYPRQGRGNEQFF. Here the CDR3 DNA reads TGTGCCAGCAGTTACCCTAGACAGGGGAGAGGCAATGAGCAGTTCTTC. V is TRBV6-5 and J is TRBJ2-1; 8 bases are a match to TRBD1. This CDR3 spans 16 amino acids. Germline CDR1 and CDR2: MNHEY and SVGAGI. The V gene end was trimmed by 2 bases and the J gene end by 6 bases; junction bases not matched to a gene: 9.

This clonotype turned up a few times. This rearrangement joins TRBV4-2 to TRBJ2-2; D is ambiguous. This CDR3 has 17 amino acids. The germline V gene has CDR1 LGHNA and CDR2 YNFKEQ. V lost 0 bases and J 2 bases, leaving 13 bases between the germline ends. CDR3 bases: TGTGCCAGCAGCCAAGATCGTGGGCTAGATAACACCGGGGAGCTGTTTTTT. Translation gives CASSQDRGLDNTGELFF.

This clonotype was detected many times. The rearrangement joins TRBV28 to TRBJ2-3, with D possibly matching TRBD1 (6 bases). V dropped 1 base and J dropped 4 bases, with 12 bases sitting between them. Germline lookup yields CDR1 MDHEN and CDR2 SYDVKM. The CDR3 extends over 15 amino acids. The chain's CDR3 is CASSLSAQGPDTQYF. Here the CDR3 DNA reads TGTGCCAGCAGTTTATCGGCTCAGGGGCCAGATACGCAGTATTTT.

This clonotype was detected only a few times. The chain recombines TRBV6-2 or TRBV6-3 with TRBJ1-6; 10 nucleotides line up with TRBD1. In germline, CDR1 is MNHEY, CDR2 SVGEGT. V shed 4 bases, J shed 10 bases, and the junction held 7 bases outside the gene matches. The length of the CDR3 is 15 residues. This CDR3 is CASSSRTGGDSPLHF. The CDR3 DNA reads as TGTGCCAGCAGTTCTCGGACAGGGGGAGACTCACCCCTCCACTTT.

This clonotype has more than one count but fewer than ten. The chain couples TRBV2 to TRBJ1-2; possible D gene TRBD1, 5 bases. V lost 0 bases to trimming and J lost 8 bases, with 13 bases between them. Germline V gene sequence: CDR1 SNHLY, CDR2 FYNNEI. CDR3 length: 14 amino acids. DNA of the CDR3: TGTGCCAGCAGTGAAGCAACGGGGGTTGGCGGCTACACCTTC. Translated: CASSEATGVGGYTF.

This chain joins TRBV10-3 and TRBJ1-1, with unresolved D. The CDR3 length is 13 residues. Trimming took 7 bases from V and 4 from J, leaving 13 bases between them. Germline V lookup: CDR1 ENHRY, CDR2 SYGVKD. The CDR3 spells CAINGEMGTEAFF. In nucleotides, the CDR3 is TGTGCCATCAATGGGGAAATGGGCACTGAAGCTTTCTTT.

The chain carries TRBV3-1 and TRBJ1-2, with D possibly being TRBD1 (5 bases). The CDR3 spans 13 residues. Germline assignment: CDR1 LGHDT and CDR2 YNNKEL (reference sequence). V shed 4 bases and J shed 7 bases, with 13 bases lying between them. The CDR3 nucleotides read TGTGCCAGCAGCCTCCGGGGCAAGGGTGGCTACACCTTC. Encoded protein: CASSLRGKGGYTF.

The table lists this clonotype with many counts. V and J are TRBV7-9 and TRBJ1-2; TRBD1 agrees at 9 bases. This CDR3 contains 16 residues. Germline CDR1 and CDR2: SEHNR and FQNEAQ (reference sequence). Trimming at V came to 5 bases and at J to 0 bases, leaving 7 bases not matched to a gene. The CDR3 DNA sequence: TGTGCCAGCAGCCCGTGGACAGGGGATACTAACTATGGCTACACCTTC. Protein product: CASSPWTGDTNYGYTF.

The chain is built from TRBV7-2 and TRBJ2-7, with TRBD1 matching over 10 bases. CDR3 length: 18 residues. J was trimmed by 4 bases and V by 6 bases; bases with no gene match: 18. Germline V gene sequence: CDR1 SGHTA, CDR2 FQGNSA. The CDR3, as DNA: TGTGCCAGCAGTTATCGAATTTCCGGGACAGGGGAGGGGTACGAGCAGTACTTC. Protein: CASSYRISGTGEGYEQYF.

The sample holds many counts of this clonotype. The chain combines TRBV20-1 with TRBJ1-1, with D possibly TRBD1 on 5 matching bases. Germline assignment: CDR1 DFQATT and CDR2 SNEGSKA (reference sequence). Trimming left V 3 bases short and J 4 bases short, with 15 bases between. This CDR3 contains 14 residues. The CDR3 sequence: CSARMGGASTEAFF. DNA for the CDR3: TGCAGTGCTAGGATGGGGGGTGCGAGCACTGAAGCTTTCTTT.

This clonotype was seen more than once but under ten times. The V call is TRBV20-1, the J call TRBJ1-1; unclear D gene. With 7 bases removed from V and 5 bases from J, the gap between germline ends came to 14 bases. The CDR3 length is 12 residues. Per the germline V gene, CDR1 is DFQATT and CDR2 is SNEGSKA (reference sequence). CDR3 DNA sequence: TGCAGTGTAGAGGAGAGGCGGACTGAAGCTTTCTTT. Its protein is CSVEERRTEAFF.

This clonotype has only a few counts. The rearrangement links TRBV4-3 to TRBJ2-4; TRBD1 agrees at 7 bases. Trimming took 4 bases from V and 0 from J; bases not matched to a gene: 6. Germline V lookup: CDR1 LGHNA, CDR2 YSLEER. The CDR3 covers 16 residues. CDR3 sequence (DNA): TGCGCCAGCAGCCCTGACAGGGCCTTAGCCAAAAACATTCAGTACTTC. Residues: CASSPDRALAKNIQYF.

The sample holds many counts of this clonotype. CDR3 protein: CASSLVGTGRRNTEAFF. The CDR3 DNA reads TGCGCCAGCAGCTTGGTGGGGACAGGGAGACGGAACACTGAAGCTTTCTTT. The chain carries TRBV5-1 and TRBJ1-1, with TRBD1 matching 9 bases. V was clipped by 0 bases and J by 1 base; unmatched bases: 7. The CDR3 consists of 17 residues. The germline gives CDR1 SGHRS, CDR2 YFSETQ.

The chain is built from TRBV7-3 and TRBJ1-1; D remains ambiguous. The CDR3 runs to 15 residues. The V end was cut by 1 base, the J end by 4 bases, with 13 bases between. CDR1 is SGHTA, CDR2 FQGTGA, per germline. The CDR3: CASSLKGIGVTEAFF. CDR3 DNA sequence: TGTGCCAGCAGCTTAAAAGGGATCGGGGTCACTGAAGCTTTCTTT.

This clonotype has at least ten counts. The gene calls are TRBV12-3 or TRBV12-4 and TRBJ1-4, with TRBD1 as a possible D gene (5 bases). The CDR3 covers 14 residues. V lost 3 bases and J lost 0, with 5 bases in between. This CDR3 is CASSLTATNEKLFF. CDR3 DNA sequence: TGTGCCAGCAGTTTGACAGCAACTAATGAAAAACTGTTTTTT.